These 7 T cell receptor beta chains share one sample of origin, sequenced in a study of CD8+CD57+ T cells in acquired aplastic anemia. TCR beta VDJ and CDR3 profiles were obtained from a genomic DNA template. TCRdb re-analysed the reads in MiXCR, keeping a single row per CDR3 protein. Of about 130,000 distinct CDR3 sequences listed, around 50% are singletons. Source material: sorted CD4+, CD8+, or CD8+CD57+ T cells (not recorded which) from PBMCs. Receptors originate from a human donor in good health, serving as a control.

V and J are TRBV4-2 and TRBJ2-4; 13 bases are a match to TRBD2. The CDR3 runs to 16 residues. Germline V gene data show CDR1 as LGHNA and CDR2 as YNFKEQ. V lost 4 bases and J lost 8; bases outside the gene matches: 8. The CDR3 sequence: CASSRQLAGGIDIQYF. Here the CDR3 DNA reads TGTGCCAGCAGCCGGCAACTAGCGGGGGGGATAGACATTCAGTACTTC.

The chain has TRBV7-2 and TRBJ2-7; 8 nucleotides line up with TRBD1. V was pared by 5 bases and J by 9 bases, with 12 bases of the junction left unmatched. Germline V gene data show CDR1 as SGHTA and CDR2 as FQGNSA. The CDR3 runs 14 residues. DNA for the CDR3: TGTGCCAGCAGCCGCGGACAGGGAGTAGGCGGGCAGTACTTC. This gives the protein CASSRGQGVGGQYF.

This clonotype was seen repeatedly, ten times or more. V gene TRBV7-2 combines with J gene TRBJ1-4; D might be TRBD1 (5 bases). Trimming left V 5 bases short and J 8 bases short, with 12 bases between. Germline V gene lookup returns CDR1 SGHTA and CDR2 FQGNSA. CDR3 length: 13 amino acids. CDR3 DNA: TGTGCCAGCAGCGGGCAGGGACGAGAAAAACTGTTTTTT. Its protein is CASSGQGREKLFF.

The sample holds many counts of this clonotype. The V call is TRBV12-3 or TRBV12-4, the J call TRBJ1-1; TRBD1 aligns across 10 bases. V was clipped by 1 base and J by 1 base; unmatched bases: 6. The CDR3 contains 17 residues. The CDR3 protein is CASSLVRTGGENTEAFF. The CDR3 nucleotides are TGTGCCAGCAGTTTAGTTCGGACAGGGGGGGAGAACACTGAAGCTTTCTTT.

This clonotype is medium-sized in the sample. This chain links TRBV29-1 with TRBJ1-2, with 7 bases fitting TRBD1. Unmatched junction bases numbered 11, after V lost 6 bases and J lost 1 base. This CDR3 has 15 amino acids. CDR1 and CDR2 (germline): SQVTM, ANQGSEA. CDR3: CSVGGEGQLNYGYTF. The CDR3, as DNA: TGCAGCGTGGGGGGCGAGGGACAGCTTAACTATGGCTACACCTTC.

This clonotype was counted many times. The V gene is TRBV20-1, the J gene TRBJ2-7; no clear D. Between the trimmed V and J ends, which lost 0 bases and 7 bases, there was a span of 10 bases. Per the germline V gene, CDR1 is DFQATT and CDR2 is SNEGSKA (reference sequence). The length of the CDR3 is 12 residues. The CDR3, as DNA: TGCAGTGCTAGAGAGCGTGGTTGGGAGCAGTACTTC. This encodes CSARERGWEQYF.

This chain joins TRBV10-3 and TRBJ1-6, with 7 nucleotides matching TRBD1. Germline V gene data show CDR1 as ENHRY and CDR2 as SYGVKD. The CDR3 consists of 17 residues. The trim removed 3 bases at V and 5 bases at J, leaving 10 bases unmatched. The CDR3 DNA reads TGTGCCATCAGTGAAAGGGACAGAGCGGTCGATAATTCACCCCTCCACTTT. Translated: CAISERDRAVDNSPLHF.